One sample yielded the 11 T cell receptor beta chains listed below, sequenced in a study of control samples from healthy donors and cancer patients. Generated by immunoSEQ multiplex PCR, the TCRdb table keeps only in-frame clones and is missing some. This sample has under 450,000 clones, with approximately 92% found just once. Sequencing was performed on PBMCs. The receptor source for this set is a man aged 35-49 years with head and neck cancer.

The chain has TRBV15 and TRBJ1-5; the D gene is possibly TRBD1 (5 bases). V lost 5 bases and J lost 0, with 11 bases in between. The CDR3 covers 15 residues. Germline V gene lookup returns CDR1 LNHNV and CDR2 YYDKDF (reference sequence). The CDR3 nucleotides are TGTGCCACCAGCCGAGCAGGGTATAGCAATCAGCCCCAGCATTTT. This gives the protein CATSRAGYSNQPQHF. Combining the CDR3 with reference TRBV15 and TRBJ1-5 gives the whole variable domain DAMVIQNPRYQVTQFGKPVTLSCSQTLNHNVMYWYQQKSSQAPKLLFHYYDKDFNNEADTPDNFQSRRPNTSFCFLDIRSPGLGDTAMYLCATSRAGYSNQPQHFGDGTRLSIL.

The V gene is TRBV5-1, the J gene TRBJ2-7, with a weak D call TRBD1 (5 bases). Germline values: CDR1 SGHRS, CDR2 YFSETQ. V was pared by 4 bases and J by 4 bases, with 18 bases between. The CDR3 contains 15 residues. CDR3 protein: CASSPILIQEYEQYF. DNA for the CDR3: TGCGCCAGCAGCCCGATCTTGATACAGGAATACGAGCAGTACTTC. Combining the CDR3 with reference TRBV5-1 and TRBJ2-7 gives the whole variable domain KAGVTQTPRYLIKTRGQQVTLSCSPISGHRSVSWYQQTPGQGLQFLFEYFSETQRNKGNFPGRFSGRQFSNSRSEMNVSTLELGDSALYLCASSPILIQEYEQYFGPGTRLTVT.

A note on this clone: The sample contains more than one DNA sequence encoding this CDR3. The CDR3 DNA reads TGCGCCAGCAGTGACAGGGGAACGGGCGAGCAGTACTTC. It is translated as CASSDRGTGEQYF. The chain carries TRBV10-1 and TRBJ2-7, with D possibly TRBD1 on 6 matching bases. This CDR3 has 13 amino acids. Germline lookup yields CDR1 WNHNN and CDR2 SYGVQD (reference sequence). V was clipped by 3 bases and J by 6 bases, with 12 bases between them.

The V call is TRBV7-8, the J call TRBJ2-7; 10 bases align to TRBD1. CDR1 SGHVS and CDR2 FQNEAQ come from the germline V gene. The junction had 8 bases not matched to a gene; V was cut back by 7 bases and J by 5 bases. This CDR3 spans 14 amino acids. CDR3 residues: CASTRTGGVDEQYF. CDR3 DNA sequence: TGTGCCAGCACCCGGACAGGGGGTGTGGACGAGCAGTACTTC.

The chain couples TRBV20-1 to TRBJ1-3, with D uncertain. The CDR3 contains 11 residues. V was trimmed by 4 bases and J by 2 bases, leaving 3 bases between them. The germline V gene has CDR1 DFQATT and CDR2 SNEGSKA (reference sequence). This CDR3 is CSATTGNTIYF. DNA of the CDR3: TGCAGTGCTACGACTGGAAACACCATATATTTT.

This chain connects TRBV7-3 to TRBJ1-3; D might be TRBD1 (6 bases). Per the germline V gene, CDR1 is SGHTA and CDR2 is FQGTGA. The CDR3 contains 18 residues. V lost 1 base and J 4 bases, leaving 20 bases between the germline ends. The CDR3 nucleotides read TGTGCCAGCAGCTTAATAGGGGGTTCGCACGGTACCGGAAACACCATATATTTT. Translated, it gives CASSLIGGSHGTGNTIYF.

The CDR3 loop reads CASSELVSDTQYF. The CDR3, as DNA: TGTGCCAGCAGTGAATTAGTTTCAGATACGCAGTATTTT. The V call is TRBV2, the J call TRBJ2-3; no reliable D call. CDR1 SNHLY and CDR2 FYNNEI come from the germline V gene. Trimming took off 2 bases at V and 4 bases at J, with 7 bases between the two ends. This CDR3 spans 13 amino acids.

V usage is TRBV7-9 and J usage is TRBJ2-2, with D perhaps matching TRBD1 or TRBD2 (5 bases each). Trimming cost V 5 bases and J 7 bases, with 17 bases left between them. This CDR3 has 15 amino acids. CDR1 is SEHNR, CDR2 FQNEAQ, per germline (reference sequence). CDR3: CASSPGPTVDGELFF. CDR3 sequence (DNA): TGTGCCAGCAGCCCGGGACCGACAGTGGACGGGGAGCTGTTTTTT.

This chain uses TRBV4-1 with TRBJ1-4, with D unresolved. The CDR3 is 19 residues long. Germline CDR1 MGHRA, CDR2 YSYEKL. V was shortened by 0 bases and J by 10 bases, with 27 bases between the two germline ends. The CDR3 region is CASSQEFGEVGTPQGKLFF. The CDR3 region has the DNA TGCGCCAGCAGCCAAGAGTTCGGCGAGGTAGGCACGCCGCAAGGAAAACTGTTTTTT.

The J gene is TRBJ2-7, the V gene TRBV6-5; 10 nucleotides align to TRBD1. The germline gives CDR1 MNHEY, CDR2 SVGAGI. The CDR3 spans 16 residues. J gave up 5 bases and V 4 bases, and 11 bases lay outside the gene matches. The CDR3 coding sequence is TGTGCCAGCAGTTTCGGTTCGGGACAGGGGATCCACGAGCAGTACTTC. Protein sequence: CASSFGSGQGIHEQYF.

This chain links TRBV6-5 with TRBJ1-6; D may be TRBD1 (5 bases). This CDR3 has 13 amino acids. V was trimmed by 6 bases and J by 8 bases, leaving 11 bases between them. CDR1 MNHEY and CDR2 SVGAGI come from the germline V gene. The CDR3 nucleotides are TGTGCCAGCAGCCAAGACAGCTATTCACCCCTCCACTTT. As protein: CASSQDSYSPLHF.